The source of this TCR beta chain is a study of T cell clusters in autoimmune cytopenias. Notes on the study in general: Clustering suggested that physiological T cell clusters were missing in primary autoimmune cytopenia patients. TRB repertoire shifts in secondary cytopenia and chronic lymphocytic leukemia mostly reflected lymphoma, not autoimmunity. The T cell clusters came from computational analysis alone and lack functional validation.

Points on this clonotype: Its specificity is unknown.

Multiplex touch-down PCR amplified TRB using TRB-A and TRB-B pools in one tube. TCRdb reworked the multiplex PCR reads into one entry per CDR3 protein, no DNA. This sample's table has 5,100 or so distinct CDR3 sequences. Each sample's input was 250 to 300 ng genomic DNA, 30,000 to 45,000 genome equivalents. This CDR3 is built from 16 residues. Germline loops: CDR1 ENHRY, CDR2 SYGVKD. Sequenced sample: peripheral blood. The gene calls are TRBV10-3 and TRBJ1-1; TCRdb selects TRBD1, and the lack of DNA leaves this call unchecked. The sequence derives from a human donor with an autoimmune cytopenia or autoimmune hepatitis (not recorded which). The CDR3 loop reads CAISAPPGQGRTEAFF.